This is a list of T cell receptor beta chains from one sample in a study of human T cells and chemical hapten exposure. TCRdb called the RACE reads again in MiXCR, with one record for every CDR3 protein. The table has tens of thousands of distinct CDR3 sequences, 3.5% to 4.5% seen once. Sequenced: whole blood. The receptors shown here come from a female donor in good health. Some clones in this sample may be carry-over from other donors' samples. CDR3s include the opening cysteine and the closing phenylalanine or tryptophan. The D gene is left open where the match is weak. Only part of the rows carry a size: once, few, many, or a class if the clone is expanded.

CDR3aa | CDR3nt | d_gene | j_gene | abundance | v_gene
CASHDSGTPTDTQYF | TGTGCCAGTCACGATTCCGGGACACCCACAGATACGCAGTATTTT | - | TRBJ2-3 | many | TRBV7-8
CASSFYSGAAQETQYF | TGCGCCAGCAGCTTTTATAGCGGGGCGGCGCAAGAGACCCAGTACTTC | TRBD2 | TRBJ2-5 | - | TRBV5-1
CASRLVGGPYEQYF | TGTGCCAGCAGATTGGTGGGGGGCCCCTACGAGCAGTACTTC | - | TRBJ2-7 | many | TRBV6-1
CAFPGGPSFTGELFF | TGTGCCTTTCCCGGAGGACCCAGCTTCACCGGGGAGCTGTTTTTT | - | TRBJ2-2 | many | TRBV7-9
CASSSGGYQPQHF | TGTGCCAGCAGTAGCGGGGGTTATCAGCCCCAGCATTTT | - | TRBJ1-5 | many | TRBV27
CASSQQGEANYGYTF | TGTGCCAGCAGTCAACAGGGGGAAGCTAACTATGGCTACACCTTC | TRBD1 | TRBJ1-2 | many | TRBV5-5
CASSLAWRGDGYTF | TGTGCCAGCAGCTTAGCTTGGCGTGGGGATGGCTACACCTTC | - | TRBJ1-2 | - | TRBV7-9
CASSPPAGVNSPLHF | TGTGCCAGCAGCCCACCGGCGGGGGTTAATTCACCCCTCCACTTT | - | TRBJ1-6 | many | TRBV3-1
CASRAVGAHILYEQYF | TGTGCCAGCAGGGCGGTGGGGGCCCATATCCTTTACGAGCAGTACTTC | - | TRBJ2-7 | - | TRBV2
CVVVGRANNEQFF | TGCGTCGTAGTGGGCAGGGCCAACAATGAGCAGTTCTTC | - | TRBJ2-1 | many | TRBV29-1
CASSSPLWGTYEQYF | TGTGCCAGCAGTTCACCTCTTTGGGGGACCTACGAGCAGTACTTC | - | TRBJ2-7 | few | TRBV12-3/TRBV12-4
CATQHETGSSNEQFF | TGTGCCACCCAACATGAGACAGGGTCCTCGAATGAGCAGTTCTTC | TRBD1 | TRBJ2-1 | many | TRBV6-5
CASSLANSQETQYF | TGTGCCAGCAGCTTAGCGAACAGCCAAGAGACCCAGTACTTC | - | TRBJ2-5 | many | TRBV7-9
CASSQQGLSNQPQHF | TGTGCCAGCAGTCAACAGGGGTTAAGCAATCAGCCCCAGCATTTT | TRBD1 | TRBJ1-5 | many | TRBV12-3/TRBV12-4
CASSIGGSYEQYF | TGTGCCAGTAGTATAGGAGGTTCCTACGAGCAGTACTTC | - | TRBJ2-7 | - | TRBV19
CASSLGGTGTKIGKLFF | TGTGCCAGCAGTTTAGGGGGCACAGGGACTAAGATCGGAAAACTGTTTTTT | - | TRBJ1-4 | few | TRBV28
CASSDTDTQYF | TGCGCCAGCAGCGACACAGATACGCAGTATTTT | - | TRBJ2-3 | many | TRBV5-1
CASSQTFFRAGDNEKLFF | TGTGCCAGCAGCCAAACTTTCTTTCGGGCAGGAGATAATGAAAAACTGTTTTTT | - | TRBJ1-4 | many | TRBV2
CASSLTSASSEQYF | TGCGCCAGCAGCTTGACCAGCGCGTCCTCCGAGCAGTACTTC | - | TRBJ2-7 | many | TRBV5-1
CASSQGKLAGSYNEQFF | TGCGCCAGCAGCCAAGGGAAACTAGCGGGGTCCTACAATGAGCAGTTCTTC | TRBD2 | TRBJ2-1 | many | TRBV4-1
CSAQPLGSNQPQHF | TGCAGTGCCCAACCGCTCGGGAGCAATCAGCCCCAGCATTTT | - | TRBJ1-5 | many | TRBV20-1
CASSLGHYNEQFF | TGCGCCAGCAGTTTGGGCCACTACAATGAGCAGTTCTTC | - | TRBJ2-1 | many | TRBV5-1
CASGVLDRAWNTEAFF | TGTGCCAGCGGAGTCCTAGACAGGGCATGGAACACTGAAGCTTTCTTT | TRBD1 | TRBJ1-1 | many | TRBV6-1
CASSFWENNSPLHF | TGTGCCAGCAGCTTCTGGGAGAACAATTCACCCCTCCACTTT | - | TRBJ1-6 | many | TRBV7-9
CASSGGTGVTEAFF | TGTGCCAGCAGCGGGGGTACAGGGGTCACTGAAGCTTTCTTT | TRBD1 | TRBJ1-1 | many | TRBV6-5
CASNPGQGQETQYF | TGTGCCAGCAACCCCGGACAGGGCCAAGAGACCCAGTACTTC | TRBD1 | TRBJ2-5 | - | TRBV3-1
CASSQKSQGAETSGQFF | TGTGCCAGCAGCCAGAAAAGTCAGGGGGCTGAAACTAGCGGGCAGTTCTTC | - | TRBJ2-1 | - | TRBV4-2
CASSFVRGEVREQYF | TGTGCCAGCAGCTTTGTGAGGGGGGAGGTACGGGAGCAGTACTTC | - | TRBJ2-7 | many | TRBV7-2
CASSLAVSSPYGYTF | TGTGCCAGCAGCCTGGCCGTTTCGTCGCCCTATGGCTACACCTTC | - | TRBJ1-2 | few | TRBV3-1
CASSFSRANWAGNTIYF | TGTGCCAGCAGCTTTTCCAGGGCGAATTGGGCTGGAAACACCATATATTTT | - | TRBJ1-3 | many | TRBV7-9
CASSLGGRPDTEAFF | TGTGCCAGCAGTTTGGGGGGCAGGCCGGATACGGAAGCTTTCTTT | - | TRBJ1-1 | many | TRBV28
CASSLTQGWEKLFF | TGTGCCAGCAGCTTAACCCAGGGATGGGAAAAACTGTTTTTT | - | TRBJ1-4 | many | TRBV7-9
CASSPRWLAGLDEQFF | TGTGCCAGCAGTCCCCGTTGGCTAGCGGGGTTGGATGAGCAGTTCTTC | TRBD2 | TRBJ2-1 | many | TRBV27
CSARDPRGPTEAFF | TGCAGTGCTAGAGATCCGAGGGGACCCACTGAAGCTTTCTTT | - | TRBJ1-1 | many | TRBV20-1
CASSVTGFDSPLHF | TGCGCCAGCAGTGTTACAGGGTTTGATTCACCCCTCCACTTT | - | TRBJ1-6 | many | TRBV10-2
CASSRTHLGPDTQYF | TGCGCCAGCAGCCGAACCCATCTGGGGCCAGATACGCAGTATTTT | - | TRBJ2-3 | - | TRBV4-1
CASSFSDRELFF | TGTGCCAGCAGCTTCTCCGACCGGGAGCTGTTTTTT | - | TRBJ2-2 | many | TRBV7-2
CSVEGTGGVKAFF | TGCAGCGTTGAGGGGACAGGGGGCGTAAAGGCTTTCTTT | TRBD1 | TRBJ1-1 | many | TRBV29-1
CAISTGNQPQHF | TGTGCCATCTCAACAGGGAATCAGCCCCAGCATTTT | - | TRBJ1-5 | many | TRBV10-3
CASSYPQGPNTEAFF | TGTGCCAGCAGTTATCCACAGGGGCCGAACACTGAAGCTTTCTTT | TRBD1 | TRBJ1-1 | many | TRBV6-6
CSATVAGDAYNEQFF | TGCAGCGCTACAGTAGCGGGGGATGCTTACAATGAGCAGTTCTTC | TRBD2 | TRBJ2-1 | many | TRBV29-1
CASSPDPTGPRAFF | TGCGCCAGCAGCCCTGATCCGACAGGCCCGAGGGCTTTCTTT | - | TRBJ1-1 | many | TRBV5-1
CSVLVLDTQYF | TGCAGTGTTTTGGTGCTGGATACGCAGTATTTT | - | TRBJ2-3 | many | TRBV20-1
CASSQENLQPQHF | TGTGCCAGCAGCCAAGAAAATTTGCAGCCCCAGCATTTT | - | TRBJ1-5 | many | TRBV4-2
CASGSGLTYEQYF | TGTGCTAGTGGTTCCGGACTAACCTACGAGCAGTACTTC | - | TRBJ2-7 | many | TRBV12-5
CASLTSQRDRSTEAFF | TGTGCCAGCCTTACTTCCCAAAGGGACCGGTCCACTGAAGCTTTCTTT | - | TRBJ1-1 | - | TRBV6-6
CASSQEIAGGQQYF | TGTGCCAGCAGCCAAGAGATAGCGGGGGGTCAGCAGTACTTC | TRBD2 | TRBJ2-7 | many | TRBV3-1
CSAIISAYEQYF | TGCAGTGCTATTATTTCGGCCTACGAGCAGTACTTC | - | TRBJ2-7 | many | TRBV20-1